A selection of T cell receptor beta chains follows, all from one sample in a study of T cells in localized non-small cell lung cancer. Assay: immunoSEQ multiplex PCR; the TCRdb copy retains only in-frame clones and omits some. The table records about 30,000 clones, roughly nine tenths of them present only once. The sample in question was peripheral blood, obtained before any cancer treatment. The source of these receptors is a woman aged 40-75 years with stage I lung adenocarcinoma. The CDR3 runs from the conserved cysteine through the conserved F or W. D genes are given only for firm matches. Clone size is stated in some rows and not others, as once, few, many or a class when expanded.

J gene,V gene,D gene,clone size,CDR3 DNA,CDR3 protein
TRBJ1-5,TRBV29-1,TRBD1,.,TGCAGCGTGGGGACAGTTGACCAGCCCCAGCATTTC,CSVGTVDQPQHF
TRBJ2-6,TRBV11-2,TRBD1,.,TGTGCCAGCAGCCACGGGACAGGCTCTGGGGCCAACGTCCTGACTTTC,CASSHGTGSGANVLTF
TRBJ2-3,TRBV30,TRBD1,.,TGTGCCTGGAGTGGGGGGACAGGGGGCACAGATACGCAGTATTTT,CAWSGGTGGTDTQYF
TRBJ2-2,TRBV9,TRBD1,.,TGTGCCAGCAGCGTATTGGACAGGGAGGTCGGGGAGCTGTTTTTT,CASSVLDREVGELFF
TRBJ2-7,TRBV2,.,once,TGTGCCAGTAAGGGGGTCCCGGCGGGGGAGCAGTACTTC,CASKGVPAGEQYF
TRBJ2-2,TRBV6-5,.,.,TGTGCCAGCAGTTTCGAAGGGAAGGCCGGGGAGCTGTTTTTT,CASSFEGKAGELFF
TRBJ2-7,TRBV7-8,.,once,TGTGCCAGCAGCTTAGCAGTTGGCGGGGTGGGGGAGCAGTACTTC,CASSLAVGGVGEQYF
TRBJ2-1,TRBV28,TRBD2,.,TGTGCCAGCAGTTATGGGGGGGATGAGCAGTTCTTC,CASSYGGDEQFF
TRBJ2-4,TRBV5-4,.,.,TGTGCCAGCAGCTTCTTTGACGCCAAAAACATTCAGTACTTC,CASSFFDAKNIQYF
TRBJ1-1,TRBV9,TRBD1,once,TGTGCCAGCAGCGGAGGGGGGACAGGGGGAAGCGTCGCTGAAGCTTTCTTT,CASSGGGTGGSVAEAFF
TRBJ2-5,TRBV19,.,.,TGTGCCAGTCGGCCGAAAGGGGCAGGGACCCAGTACTTC,CASRPKGAGTQYF
TRBJ2-2,TRBV11-2,TRBD1,.,TGTGCCAGCAGCTTAGACAACAGGGGAACGAACACCGGGGAGCTGTTTTTT,CASSLDNRGTNTGELFF
TRBJ1-1,TRBV19,.,.,TGTGCCAGTAGTGCAAATAGTGCCAGGACAACTGAAGCTTTCTTT,CASSANSARTTEAFF
TRBJ2-1,TRBV6-1,.,.,TGTGCCAGCAGTGAAGGCTATGAGCAGTTCTTC,CASSEGYEQFF
TRBJ2-4,TRBV7-9,.,.,TGTGCCAGCAGCTTAGGGCAGGGAAACATTCAGTACTTC,CASSLGQGNIQYF
TRBJ2-7,TRBV7-9,.,.,TGTGCCAGCAACCCACAGGGACCGGGCGAGCAGTACTTC,CASNPQGPGEQYF
TRBJ1-5,TRBV18,.,.,TGTGCCAGCTCAGACGGGTATCAGCCCCAGCATTTT,CASSDGYQPQHF
TRBJ2-7,TRBV28,.,.,TGTGCCAGCAGTTTGTCCCGCGACAGCCCACGGTACGAGCAGTACTTC,CASSLSRDSPRYEQYF
TRBJ1-2,TRBV19,.,.,TGTGCCAGTAGTATTCCACAGGGCCTCTACTATGGCTACACCTTC,CASSIPQGLYYGYTF
TRBJ2-5,TRBV4-1,.,.,TGCGCCAGCAGCCAAACAGGGCTAGGGGAGACCCAGTACTTC,CASSQTGLGETQYF
TRBJ2-5,TRBV28,TRBD2,.,TGTGCCAGCAGATTTGGGACTAGCGGCATAGAGACCCAGTACTTC,CASRFGTSGIETQYF
TRBJ1-6,TRBV16,TRBD1,.,TGTGCCAGCAGCCGGACAGGGGAAAATTCACCCCTCCACTTT,CASSRTGENSPLHF
TRBJ2-7,TRBV5-4,TRBD2,.,TGTGCCAGCAGCCTGACTAGCGGGAGGGGTAGGTACGAGCAGTACTTC,CASSLTSGRGRYEQYF
TRBJ1-1,TRBV7-2,.,.,TGTGCCAGCAGCTATTCTGGGAGGGCCATGAACACTGAAGCTTTCTTT,CASSYSGRAMNTEAFF
TRBJ2-1,TRBV2,TRBD2,.,TGTGCCATTGGACTAGCTGTCCACAATGAGCAGTTCTTC,CAIGLAVHNEQFF
TRBJ1-4,TRBV7-6,.,.,TGTGCCAGCAGCCCATTCCAAGGGGGACCTAATGAAAAACTGTTTTTT,CASSPFQGGPNEKLFF
TRBJ2-7,TRBV6-1,TRBD1,.,TGTGCCAGCACTTTAGGGGGCTCCCGCTCCTACGAGCAGTACTTC,CASTLGGSRSYEQYF
TRBJ2-6,TRBV18,.,.,TGTGCCAGCTCACCACCCGACCTTCCCGGGGCCAACGTCCTGACTTTC,CASSPPDLPGANVLTF
TRBJ2-5,TRBV28,TRBD2,.,TGTGCCAGCAGTTCGGGACTAGCGGCGGAAGAGACCCAGTACTTC,CASSSGLAAEETQYF
TRBJ2-5,TRBV5-1,TRBD2,.,TGCGCCAGCAGCTTGAGGGGTCCGGGGGGAGAGACCCAGTACTTC,CASSLRGPGGETQYF
TRBJ2-3,TRBV2,.,.,TGTGCCAGCAGTCAAGTGGGTATCGGGACAGATACGCAGTATTTT,CASSQVGIGTDTQYF
TRBJ2-1,TRBV19,.,.,TGTGCCAGTACTAATTACAATGAGCAGTTCTTC,CASTNYNEQFF
TRBJ2-3,TRBV4-3,TRBD2,.,TGCGCCAGCAGCCAAACTAGCGTAGCCTTGGATACGCAGTATTTT,CASSQTSVALDTQYF
TRBJ2-1,TRBV4-2,.,.,TGTGCCAGCAGCTCGACCGGGACTCTCGCCCATGAGCAGTTCTTC,CASSSTGTLAHEQFF
TRBJ1-6,TRBV7-8,.,.,TGTGCCAGCAGCGAACCTCCAGGGGTTCGAAATTCACCCCTCCACTTT,CASSEPPGVRNSPLHF
TRBJ1-4,TRBV5-1,.,.,TGCGCCAGCAGCTTGGGCCGGGGAGGGAATGAAAAACTGTTTTTT,CASSLGRGGNEKLFF
TRBJ1-1,TRBV19,TRBD1,.,TGTGCCAGTAGTCAAAGACAGGGAGTGAACACTGAAGCTTTCTTT,CASSQRQGVNTEAFF
TRBJ2-6,TRBV27,.,.,TGTGCCAGCAGTTCGGGATGGGTTTCTTACTCTGGGGCCAACGTCCTGACTTTC,CASSSGWVSYSGANVLTF
TRBJ1-2,TRBV7-2,TRBD1,few,TGTGCCAGCAGCGTGACAGGGGTTGGCTACACCTTC,CASSVTGVGYTF
TRBJ2-6,TRBV5-4,TRBD1,.,TGTGCCAGCAGCTTGGCCGGGACAGGCTCTGGGGCCAACGTCCTGACTTTC,CASSLAGTGSGANVLTF
TRBJ1-2,TRBV11-2,TRBD1,once,TGTGCCAGCAGCTTCCTCGGGACAGGGGCCGTCGGCTACACCTTC,CASSFLGTGAVGYTF
TRBJ2-5,TRBV14,.,.,TGTGCCAGCAGCCAAGATGGGGGAAAGACGGGAGTAGGAGAGACCCAGTACTTC,CASSQDGGKTGVGETQYF
TRBJ2-7,TRBV6-5,TRBD2,.,TGTGCCAGCAGTTACTCGCGCGGGAGCCCCCACGAGCAGTACTTC,CASSYSRGSPHEQYF
TRBJ1-2,TRBV28,.,.,TGTGCCAGCAGCCAGGGACTAGGGGGCTATGGCTACACCTTC,CASSQGLGGYGYTF
TRBJ2-1,TRBV5-4,TRBD1,.,TGTGCCAGCAGCCCGGGGACAGGGGGTGACAATGAGCAGTTCTTC,CASSPGTGGDNEQFF
TRBJ2-7,TRBV5-1,.,.,TGCGCCAGCAGCCCAAGGACGGGATCCTCCTACGAGCAGTACTTC,CASSPRTGSSYEQYF
TRBJ2-5,TRBV18,TRBD1,.,TGTGCCAGCTCACCGGACAGGGGTTACCAAGAGACCCAGTACTTC,CASSPDRGYQETQYF
TRBJ2-7,TRBV2,TRBD1,.,TGTGCCAGCACGGGACAGGGGGTCCACGAGCAGTACTTC,CASTGQGVHEQYF
TRBJ2-7,TRBV7-3,.,.,TGTGCCAGCAGCTCCAGCGGGCTTAAGGGGGAGCAGTACTTC,CASSSSGLKGEQYF
TRBJ1-4,TRBV7-2,.,.,TGTGCCAGCAGCTCCCGTCTGATAAATGAAAAACTGTTTTTT,CASSSRLINEKLFF
TRBJ2-3,TRBV18,TRBD2,.,TGTGCCAGCTCACCACCGAGGACTAGCGGGGATACGCAGTATTTT,CASSPPRTSGDTQYF
TRBJ2-7,TRBV30,TRBD2,.,TGTGCCTGGAGTGGGGACTACCCCTCCTACGAGCAGTACTTC,CAWSGDYPSYEQYF
TRBJ1-5,TRBV7-9,.,.,TGTGCCAGCAGCGGAGACATTGGAAATCAGCCCCAGCATTTT,CASSGDIGNQPQHF
TRBJ2-1,TRBV6-1,.,.,TGTGCCAGCAGTGACCCCGGGAAATACAATGAGCAGTTCTTC,CASSDPGKYNEQFF